This TCR beta chain appears in the sequencing data of a study of cytomegalovirus exposure and HLA in healthy donors. V was shortened by 7 bases and J by 5 bases, with 11 bases between the two germline ends. This CDR3 spans 13 amino acids. The germline V gene has CDR1 MNHNS and CDR2 SASEGT. Study results and limitations: An analysis was carried out at a later point. It showed that HLA-associated TCR beta chains were more clonally expanded than equally common non-associated chains. Among the sequence variants, a highly shared cluster was likely an artifact of sequencing.

This clone was observed a handful of times. Antigen specificity is unknown. A multiplex PCR was run with 60 Vbeta primers and 13 Jbeta primers. Data came from immunoSEQ multiplex PCR; TCRdb stores just in-frame clones and leaves some out. The sample yields about 130,000 clones, roughly 70% seen once. Sequencing input: PBMCs. The sequence was collected from a man aged 25-45 years in good health and CMV-seronegative. The chain employs TRBV6-1 and TRBJ2-2; maybe TRBD1 (5 bases). The CDR3 coding sequence is TGTGCCAGCACGGCAGGGCGGACCGGGGAGCTGTTTTTT. Amino acids: CASTAGRTGELFF.